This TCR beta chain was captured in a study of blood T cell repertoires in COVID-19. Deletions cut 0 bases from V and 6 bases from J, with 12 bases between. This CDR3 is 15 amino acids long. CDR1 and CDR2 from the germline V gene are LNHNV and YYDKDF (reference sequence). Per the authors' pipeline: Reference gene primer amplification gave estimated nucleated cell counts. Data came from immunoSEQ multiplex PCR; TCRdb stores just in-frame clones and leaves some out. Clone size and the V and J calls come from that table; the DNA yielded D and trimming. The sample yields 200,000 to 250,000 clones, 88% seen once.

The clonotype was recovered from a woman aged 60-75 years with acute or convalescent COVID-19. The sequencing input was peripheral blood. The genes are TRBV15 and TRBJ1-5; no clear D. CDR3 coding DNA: TGTGCCACCAGCAGAGATTCTTCGGTCGGTCAGCCCCAGCATTTT. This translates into CATSRDSSVGQPQHF.